The next 2 T cell receptor beta chains were all read from a single sample in a study of control samples from healthy donors and cancer patients. Here immunoSEQ multiplex PCR was the method, and the copy in TCRdb shows in-frame clones only, minus some. Among fewer than 85,000 clones, roughly 91% were seen once, and the ten largest hold approximately 15%. Sample: blood. The source of these receptors is a man aged 30 to 45 in good health.

This chain joins TRBV6-2 or TRBV6-3 and TRBJ2-7; 10 bases are a match to TRBD1. The V gene end was trimmed by 6 bases and the J gene end by 5 bases; junction bases not matched to a gene: 7. CDR3 size: 14 residues. From germline, CDR1 is MNHEY and CDR2 SVGEGT. Here the CDR3 DNA reads TGTGCCAGCAGCGGACGACAGGGGGCCAACGAGCAGTACTTC. It codes for CASSGRQGANEQYF.

The chain links TRBV6-5 to TRBJ1-2; D may be TRBD1 (5 bases). Deletions cut 6 bases from V and 7 bases from J, with 15 bases between. CDR3 length equals 13 residues. Germline CDR1 MNHEY, CDR2 SVGAGI. CDR3 in amino acids: CASSLNRDAGYTF. CDR3 nucleotides: TGTGCCAGCAGCCTTAACCGGGACGCTGGCTACACCTTC.